One and the same sample provided the 5 T cell receptor beta chains below, sequenced in a study of early T cells in non-severe SARS-CoV-2 infection. TCRdb reprocessed the 5' RACE reads with MiXCR, giving one entry per CDR3 protein. The table shows fewer than 120,000 distinct CDR3 sequences, with 10% to 15% occurring only once. Sequencing used whole blood, obtained at baseline. These receptors all come from an adult who was a healthcare worker with PCR-confirmed SARS-CoV-2 infection or an uninfected control (not recorded which).

This clonotype was recorded a few times. The chain combines TRBV2 with TRBJ1-1; D gene uncertain. Deletions cut 5 bases from V and 8 bases from J, with 18 bases between. CDR1 SNHLY and CDR2 FYNNEI come from the germline V gene. There are 14 residues in the CDR3. In DNA form, the CDR3 reads TGTGCCAGCAGTTTTTACACACGTCGGTCCGAAGCTTTCTTT. As protein: CASSFYTRRSEAFF.

This clonotype was counted ten times or more. V usage is TRBV4-2 and J usage is TRBJ2-1; D is unresolved. V was trimmed by 1 base and J by 8 bases, leaving 15 bases between them. This CDR3 has 15 residues. The germline CDR1 and CDR2 sequences are LGHNA and YNFKEQ. The chain's CDR3 is CASSQASGVLDEQFF. CDR3 nucleotides: TGTGCCAGCAGCCAAGCTAGTGGAGTTCTGGATGAGCAGTTCTTC.

The table lists this clonotype with a few counts. For the CDR3, the DNA is TGTGCCAGCAGCTGGGACAGGAATTCACCCCTCCACTTT. Amino acids: CASSWDRNSPLHF. V is TRBV7-2 and J is TRBJ1-6, with 8 bases that match TRBD1. Germline assignment: CDR1 SGHTA and CDR2 FQGNSA. The CDR3 length is 13 residues. The J segment lost 7 bases and the V segment lost 4 bases, leaving 0 bases of the junction unmatched.

The V call is TRBV20-1, the J call TRBJ1-5; possibly TRBD1 for D (6 bases). The V and J ends lost 6 bases and 7 bases respectively, with 13 bases between them. Germline V gives CDR1 DFQATT, CDR2 SNEGSKA (reference sequence). The CDR3 spans 12 residues. CDR3 loop: CSANRAGQPQHF. CDR3 coding DNA: TGCAGTGCAAACAGGGCTGGGCAGCCCCAGCATTTT.

The genes are TRBV28 and TRBJ1-2; D remains unclear. The CDR3 is made up of 11 amino acids. Germline V gives CDR1 MDHEN, CDR2 SYDVKM. V was cut by 4 bases and J by 5 bases, with 5 bases left in between. This CDR3 is CASSSAYGYTF. In nucleotides, the CDR3 is TGTGCCAGCAGTTCCGCTTATGGCTACACCTTC.